The 29 T cell receptor beta chains below come from one sample, sequenced in a study of blood T cell repertoires in COVID-19. The table came from immunoSEQ multiplex PCR; TCRdb's copy has only in-frame clones and leaves some out. The table records about 150,000 clones, 75% to 90% of them present only once. Material for sequencing was peripheral blood. The receptor source for this set is a man aged 50 or older with active COVID-19.

This clone was found once. The chain recombines TRBV10-1 with TRBJ2-7; 10 bases are a match to TRBD1. V was pared by 4 bases and J by 3 bases, with 6 bases of the junction left unmatched. CDR3 size: 15 residues. Per the germline V gene, CDR1 is WNHNN and CDR2 is SYGVQD (reference sequence). CDR3 DNA sequence: TGCGCCAGCAGTGGCGGGACAGGGGTAGGCTACGAGCAGTACTTC. Its protein product is CASSGGTGVGYEQYF.

This chain uses TRBV11-2 with TRBJ2-3; a possible D gene is TRBD1 (6 bases). CDR1 is SGHAT and CDR2 is FQNNGV in the germline V gene. CDR3 length equals 15 residues. V gave up 5 bases and J gave up 2 bases, with 14 bases separating them. CDR3 sequence (DNA): TGTGCCAGCAGCCCTGGACAGCCGTTCACAGATACGCAGTATTTT. Its translation: CASSPGQPFTDTQYF.

Only one count was recorded for this clone. The V gene is TRBV2, the J gene TRBJ1-2, with no clear D. CDR1 and CDR2 from the germline V gene are SNHLY and FYNNEI. The CDR3 is 11 residues long. Trimming cost V 6 bases and J 14 bases, with 16 bases left between them. The CDR3 loop reads CASSTEGGLTF. The CDR3 coding sequence is TGTGCCAGCAGCACGGAGGGCGGTTTAACCTTC.

V and J are TRBV3-1 (or the pseudogene TRBV3-2) and TRBJ1-1, with no clear D. CDR1 and CDR2 (germline): LGHDT, YNNKEL (reference sequence). This CDR3 region has 13 residues. V was shortened by 7 bases and J by 5 bases, with 14 bases between the two germline ends. CDR3 loop: CASTPGVYTEAFF. In DNA, the CDR3 is TGTGCCAGCACCCCCGGGGTATATACTGAAGCTTTCTTT.

This chain uses TRBV4-1 with TRBJ2-1; D possibly corresponds to TRBD2 (6 bases). Germline assignment: CDR1 MGHRA and CDR2 YSYEKL. V lost 1 base and J lost 9, with 16 bases in between. This CDR3 has 15 amino acids. The CDR3 reads CASSQVHVGGSEQFF. The DNA of the CDR3 is TGCGCCAGCAGCCAAGTGCACGTCGGGGGTAGTGAGCAGTTCTTC.

The chain is built from TRBV6-2 or TRBV6-3 and TRBJ2-7; D unclear. Deletions cut 0 bases from V and 2 bases from J, with 14 bases between. Per germline, CDR1 MNHEY and CDR2 SVGEGT. This CDR3 is built from 16 residues. The CDR3 DNA reads as TGTGCCAGCAGTTACTCCCTATCGGGTACCCCCTACGAGCAGTACTTC. This translates into CASSYSLSGTPYEQYF.

The chain is built from TRBV2 and TRBJ1-5, with a tentative D call TRBD1 (5 bases). The CDR3 is 15 amino acids. V gave up 2 bases and J gave up 7 bases, with 15 bases separating them. Per germline, CDR1 SNHLY and CDR2 FYNNEI. The DNA of the CDR3 is TGTGCCAGCAGTGAACGACAGCCTTTAGGGCAGCCCCAGCATTTT. Amino acids: CASSERQPLGQPQHF.

V and J are TRBV11-2 and TRBJ1-5; weak D call: TRBD1 (6 bases). Trimming removed 1 base at V and 0 bases at J, with 19 bases between. Germline CDR1 reads SGHAT; CDR2 reads FQNNGV. The CDR3 has 19 amino acids. In DNA form, the CDR3 reads TGTGCCAGCAGCTTAGGGGGGCCTTATCATTCCTATAGCAATCAGCCCCAGCATTTT. Residues: CASSLGGPYHSYSNQPQHF.

The chain is built from TRBV2 and TRBJ2-3; a possible D gene is TRBD1 (8 bases). The CDR3 runs 17 residues. With 3 bases removed from V and 4 bases from J, the gap between germline ends came to 20 bases. The germline V gene has CDR1 SNHLY and CDR2 FYNNEI. CDR3 DNA sequence: TGTGCCAGCAGTGACCCCCTTGGACAGGGAGGGGCAGATACGCAGTATTTT. This translates into CASSDPLGQGGADTQYF.

V and J are TRBV7-9 and TRBJ2-7; maybe TRBD2 (6 bases). CDR3 length equals 12 residues. Germline CDR1 is SEHNR and CDR2 is FQNEAQ (reference sequence). V was trimmed by 1 base and J by 7 bases, leaving 8 bases between them. The CDR3 DNA reads as TGTGCCAGCAGCTTAGTGGGGAGGGAGCAGTACTTC. The encoded protein is CASSLVGREQYF.

The chain couples TRBV19 to TRBJ2-5, with D possibly TRBD2 on 5 matching bases. V gave up 4 bases and J gave up 2 bases, with 14 bases separating them. Germline CDR1 LNHDA, CDR2 SQIVND (reference sequence). This CDR3 comprises 15 residues. The CDR3 here is CASSNTLGLQETQYF. CDR3 in DNA: TGTGCCAGTAGTAACACACTAGGCTTGCAAGAGACCCAGTACTTC.

This clone has only one observation. This chain connects TRBV3-1 (or the pseudogene TRBV3-2) to TRBJ2-5; TRBD1 aligns across 9 bases. The CDR3 has 23 residues. The V and J ends lost 0 bases and 10 bases, in that order; junction bases with no gene match: 33. Germline V CDR1 and CDR2: LGHDT, YNNKEL (reference sequence). The CDR3 here is CASSQESEGQGSFVRSLGGDQYF. In nucleotides, the CDR3 is TGTGCCAGCAGCCAAGAGTCGGAAGGACAGGGGAGCTTTGTTAGGTCCTTAGGGGGGGACCAGTACTTC.

The gene calls are TRBV19 and TRBJ1-2; 9 bases agree with TRBD1. The CDR3 is 13 amino acids. Per the germline V gene, CDR1 is LNHDA and CDR2 is SQIVND (reference sequence). The ends lost 8 bases at V and 7 bases at J; junction bases unmatched: 8. CDR3 bases: TGTGCCAGTTATAGCGGGACAGGGCTTGGCTACACCTTC. Encoded protein: CASYSGTGLGYTF.

V usage is TRBV18 and J usage is TRBJ2-6, with 8 bases aligning to TRBD1. Germline CDR1 KGHSH, CDR2 LQKENI. This CDR3 is built from 16 residues. Germline trimming cut 2 bases from V and 2 bases from J; bases unmatched to any gene: 2. In DNA, the CDR3 is TGTGCCAGCTCACCAGCGACAGGGGCTGGGGCCAACGTCCTGACTTTC. This codes for CASSPATGAGANVLTF.

This clone appeared a single time. V usage is TRBV7-9 and J usage is TRBJ1-5; TRBD1 agrees at 7 bases. The V gene's germline CDR1 is SEHNR and CDR2 FQNEAQ (reference sequence). The CDR3 consists of 15 residues. V trimming: 1 base; J trimming: 6 bases; junction bases outside the gene matches: 6. The CDR3 protein is CASSLGTGYRQPQHF. CDR3 coding DNA: TGTGCCAGCAGCTTAGGGACAGGATATCGTCAGCCCCAGCATTTT.

The gene calls are TRBV6-4 and TRBJ2-2, with D possibly being TRBD1 (6 bases). Germline lookup yields CDR1 MRHNA and CDR2 SNTAGT. V lost 3 bases and J 4 bases, leaving 9 bases between the germline ends. This CDR3 spans 14 amino acids. The CDR3 loop is CASSEQGFTGELFF. The DNA of the CDR3 is TGTGCCAGCAGTGAGCAGGGGTTCACCGGGGAGCTGTTTTTT.

This rearrangement joins TRBV14 to TRBJ1-3; D is unclear. CDR3 length: 17 amino acids. The V and J ends lost 4 bases and 0 bases respectively, with 16 bases between them. Per germline, CDR1 SGHDN and CDR2 FVKESK. CDR3 DNA: TGTGCCAGCAGCCCGGGAGGCATCTTGATCTCTGGAAACACCATATATTTT. This sequence encodes CASSPGGILISGNTIYF.

This clone has a handful of counts. V and J are TRBV5-1 and TRBJ2-1; D possibly corresponds to TRBD2 (6 bases). The CDR3 length is 16 residues. Trimming removed 4 bases at V and 5 bases at J, with 19 bases between. The germline V gene has CDR1 SGHRS and CDR2 YFSETQ. CDR3 nucleotides: TGCGCCAGCAGCCTCGACGGGACTCCCCCAAACAATGAGCAGTTCTTC. Translated, it gives CASSLDGTPPNNEQFF.

The rearrangement joins TRBV28 to TRBJ2-5; 7 bases line up with TRBD1. V was clipped by 5 bases and J by 2 bases; unmatched bases: 2. The CDR3 runs to 13 residues. The germline V gene encodes CDR1 MDHEN and CDR2 SYDVKM. CDR3 sequence reads: CASSMTGQETQYF. The CDR3 DNA reads TGTGCCAGCAGTATGACAGGGCAAGAGACCCAGTACTTC.

The chain combines TRBV5-6 with TRBJ1-3; D is unclear. The ends were cut back, 9 bases at V and 0 bases at J, with 16 bases in the middle. CDR1 is SGHDT and CDR2 is YYEEEE in the germline V gene. This CDR3 has 15 amino acids. This chain's CDR3 is CATGNQRSSGNTIYF. CDR3 nucleotides: TGTGCCACCGGAAACCAACGGAGCTCTGGAAACACCATATATTTT.

V and J are TRBV7-9 and TRBJ2-1; TRBD1 agrees at 8 bases. V dropped 5 bases and J dropped 7; count of bases not matched to a gene: 7. CDR3 length: 14 amino acids. From germline, CDR1 is SEHNR and CDR2 FQNEAQ (reference sequence). CDR3 in DNA: TGTGCCAGCAGCGACAGGGGTCGTGGAAATGAGCAGTTCTTC. It is translated as CASSDRGRGNEQFF.

The chain has TRBV10-3 and TRBJ1-2, with 7 nucleotides matching TRBD1. V shed 11 bases and J 6 bases; nucleotides not matched to a gene: 3. The germline gives CDR1 ENHRY, CDR2 SYGVKD. The CDR3 loop spans 10 amino acids. The DNA for the CDR3 is TGTGCCTCCGGACAGGATGGCTACACCTTC. Translated, it gives CASGQDGYTF.

The rearrangement uses TRBV6-4 and TRBJ2-1; 11 positions match TRBD2. CDR1 MRHNA and CDR2 SNTAGT come from the germline V gene. Trimming at V came to 6 bases and at J to 11 bases, leaving 6 bases not matched to a gene. CDR3 size: 13 residues. The CDR3 region is CASRDLAGGQQFF. The CDR3 DNA reads as TGTGCCAGCAGGGACCTAGCGGGGGGCCAGCAGTTCTTC.

J is TRBJ2-5 and V is TRBV10-1; D gene uncertain. There are 11 residues in the CDR3. V was pared by 11 bases and J by 5 bases, with 12 bases between. The V gene's germline CDR1 is WNHNN and CDR2 SYGVQD (reference sequence). The chain's CDR3 is CASSFGETQYF. CDR3 coding DNA: TGCGCCTCCAGCTTCGGGGAGACCCAGTACTTC.

The V gene is TRBV25-1, the J gene TRBJ1-5, with D possibly TRBD1 on 5 matching bases. V lost 4 bases and J lost 6, with 13 bases in between. Germline-derived CDR1 and CDR2 are MGHDK and SYGVNS. CDR3 length equals 14 residues. CDR3 nucleotides: TGTGCCAGCAGTGGGGTCGGGGGTGGTCAGCCCCAGCATTTT. Protein product: CASSGVGGGQPQHF.

This clone appeared a few times. V usage is TRBV19 and J usage is TRBJ1-5; 8 positions match TRBD1. This CDR3 is 14 amino acids long. In germline, CDR1 is LNHDA, CDR2 SQIVND (reference sequence). V lost 4 bases and J lost 7; bases outside the gene matches: 6. CDR3 loop: CASSTTGGGQPQHF. The CDR3 DNA is TGTGCCAGTAGTACCACAGGGGGTGGGCAGCCCCAGCATTTT.

The chain combines TRBV2 with TRBJ2-4; 10 bases align to TRBD1. The ends lost 6 bases at V and 2 bases at J; junction bases unmatched: 4. The germline gives CDR1 SNHLY, CDR2 FYNNEI. The CDR3 length is 15 residues. Written as DNA, the CDR3 is TGTGCCAGCAGCCGGGACAGGGGAACCAAAAACATTCAGTACTTC. It translates to CASSRDRGTKNIQYF.

The chain has TRBV11-3 and TRBJ2-1; D gene ambiguous. Trimming left V 7 bases short and J 8 bases short, with 18 bases between. Per the germline V gene, CDR1 is SGHNT and CDR2 is YENEEA. This CDR3 comprises 14 residues. CDR3 DNA: TGTGCCAGCAACCCACTCACCCCCACTCATGAGCAGTTCTTC. It is translated as CASNPLTPTHEQFF.

This clone has more than one count but fewer than ten. J is TRBJ1-2 and V is TRBV9, with 10 bases matching TRBD1. Per germline, CDR1 SGDLS and CDR2 YYNGEE. Unmatched junction bases numbered 5, after V lost 5 bases and J lost 4 bases. The CDR3 extends over 14 amino acids. The CDR3 region has the DNA TGTGCCAGCAGGCCCGGGACAGGGGCCTATGGCTACACCTTC. Translating it yields CASRPGTGAYGYTF.